This T cell receptor beta chain was documented in a study of blood T cell repertoires in COVID-19. Across the whole study: PBMCs, B-cell-depleted T cells, or T cells provided the cDNA or gDNA that made up the material.

Germline-derived CDR1 and CDR2 are LGHNT and FRNRAP. Trimming took off 1 base at V and 2 bases at J, with 11 bases between the two ends. The CDR3 runs 15 residues. This clone showed up just a few times. Original processing notes: Estimation of nucleated cell counts relied on the amplification of reference gene primers. The assay was immunoSEQ multiplex PCR, and TCRdb's table has in-frame clones only and misses some. V, J and clone size derive from that table, while D and trimming were established from the DNA sequence. Among 120,000 to 150,000 clones, 84% were seen once, and the ten largest hold roughly 6.8%.

V gene TRBV12-5 combines with J gene TRBJ2-5, with D maybe TRBD2 (5 bases). This TCR was recovered from a woman aged 45-60 years in a cohort sampled during active or convalescent COVID-19. Sequences were obtained from peripheral blood. The CDR3 DNA reads as TGTGCTAGTGGTTTGGGGGCTAGCAGGCAAGAGACCCAGTACTTC. This translates into CASGLGASRQETQYF.